This T cell receptor beta chain was identified in a study of T cell repertoires in urothelial bladder cancer. Study as a whole: The approximately twelve resected lesions were three cT0, three cTa, three cT1 and three cT2 or greater. General study points: Infiltrating lymphocytes: median about 2% in carcinoma versus 9.5% to 15% in benign specimens. Urothelial carcinoma specimens: median roughly 6,100 T cells versus 25,000 to 30,000 in benign. In carcinoma specimens, a single clone made up to roughly 17% of infiltrating lymphocytes.

Method: immunoSEQ multiplex PCR; TCRdb's copy keeps in-frame clones and lacks some. In the table there are fewer than 15,000 clones, about 70% of which are singletons. This clone was observed once. Its antigen is not identified. Sequencing input: tumor-infiltrating cells from bladder cancer. The source of this sequence is a human donor with urothelial carcinoma.

The CDR3 nucleotides read TGTGCCAGCAGCTTAGTGAATGGCAGAGGCATGGAAGCTTTCTTT. Its protein product is CASSLVNGRGMEAFF. The chain uses TRBV7-2 and TRBJ1-1, with D unresolved. Looked up from germline, CDR1 is SGHTA and CDR2 is FQGNSA. The CDR3 sequence is 15 residues long. Trimming left V 1 base short and J 8 bases short, with 17 bases between.